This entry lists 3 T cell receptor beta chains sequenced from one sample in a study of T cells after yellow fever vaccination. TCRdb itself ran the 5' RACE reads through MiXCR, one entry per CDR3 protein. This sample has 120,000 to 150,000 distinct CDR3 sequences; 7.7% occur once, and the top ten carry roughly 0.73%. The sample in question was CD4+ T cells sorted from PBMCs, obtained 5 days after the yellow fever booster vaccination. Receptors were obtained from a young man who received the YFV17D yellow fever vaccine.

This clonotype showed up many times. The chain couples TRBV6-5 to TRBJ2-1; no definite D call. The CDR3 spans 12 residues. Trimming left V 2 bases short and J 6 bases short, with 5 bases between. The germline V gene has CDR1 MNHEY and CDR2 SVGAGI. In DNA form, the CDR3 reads TGTGCCAGCAGTTACAGGCCCAATGAGCAGTTCTTC. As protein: CASSYRPNEQFF.

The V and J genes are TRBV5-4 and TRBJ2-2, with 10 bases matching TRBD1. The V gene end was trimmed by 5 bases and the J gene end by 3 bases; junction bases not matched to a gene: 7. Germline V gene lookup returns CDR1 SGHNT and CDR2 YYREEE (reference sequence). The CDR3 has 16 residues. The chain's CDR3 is CASRLGTGADTGELFF. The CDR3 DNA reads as TGTGCCAGCAGACTAGGGACAGGGGCGGACACCGGGGAGCTGTTTTTT. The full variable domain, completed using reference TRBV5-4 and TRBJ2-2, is ETGVTQSPTHLIKTRGQQVTLRCSSQSGHNTVSWYQQALGQGPQFIFQYYREEENGRGNFPPRFSGLQFPNYSSELNVNALELDDSALYLCASRLGTGADTGELFFGEGSRLTVL.

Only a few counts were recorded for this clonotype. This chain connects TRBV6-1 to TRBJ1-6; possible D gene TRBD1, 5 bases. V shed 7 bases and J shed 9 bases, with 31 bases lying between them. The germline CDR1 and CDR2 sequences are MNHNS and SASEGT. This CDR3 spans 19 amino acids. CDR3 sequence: CASTFPQGPGRLGGSPLHF. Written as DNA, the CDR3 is TGTGCCAGCACCTTCCCCCAGGGCCCAGGCCGTTTGGGAGGTTCACCCCTCCACTTT.